The 4 T cell receptor beta chains reported below all come from one sample, sequenced in a study of T-cell memory formation after mild COVID-19. TCRdb re-called the 5' RACE reads through MiXCR, storing one row per CDR3 protein. The table includes around 310,000 distinct CDR3 sequences, 20% to 25% detected once. Sequenced sample: PBMCs or a T cell subset sorted from them (not recorded which). Receptors were obtained from a man younger than 35 who had mild COVID-19 (a few samples of this study predate the infection). Cell type and time point are not known.

This sequence joins TRBV28 and TRBJ1-2, with a tentative D call TRBD1 (5 bases). Germline CDR1 and CDR2: MDHEN and SYDVKM. V lost 6 bases and J lost 4, with 18 bases in between. The CDR3 spans 15 residues. The CDR3 region is CASSPDKGVGYGYTF. The CDR3 DNA is TGTGCCAGCAGCCCGGACAAAGGAGTGGGCTATGGCTACACCTTC.

This chain links TRBV7-2 with TRBJ1-1; D ambiguous. The CDR3 runs to 13 residues. Germline loops: CDR1 SGHTA, CDR2 FQGNSA. V dropped 5 bases and J dropped 3 bases, with 10 bases sitting between them. The CDR3 loop reads CASSPRVDTEAFF. The CDR3, as DNA: TGTGCCAGCAGCCCGAGAGTCGACACTGAAGCTTTCTTT. Supplemented by reference TRBV7-2 and TRBJ1-1, the full variable domain reads GAGVSQSPSNKVTEKGKDVELRCDPISGHTALYWYRQSLGQGLEFLIYFQGNSAPDKSGLPSDRFSAERTGGSVSTLTIQRTQQEDSAVYLCASSPRVDTEAFFGQGTRLTVV.

The DNA for the CDR3 is TGTGCCAGCAGCTTACCCCAGGACGGGGTGAGGTTTGAAAAACTGTTTTTT. Residues: CASSLPQDGVRFEKLFF. V and J are TRBV7-9 and TRBJ1-4; D gene ambiguous. Germline V gene data show CDR1 as SEHNR and CDR2 as FQNEAQ (reference sequence). Trimming took 2 bases from V and 7 from J, leaving 20 bases between them. The CDR3 extends over 17 amino acids.

The V gene is TRBV20-1, the J gene TRBJ2-7; 8 nucleotides agree with TRBD2. CDR1 is DFQATT, CDR2 SNEGSKA, per germline (reference sequence). V was clipped by 8 bases and J by 4 bases; unmatched bases: 10. This CDR3 comprises 13 residues. The chain's CDR3 is CSPFPGGRYEQYF. The CDR3, as DNA: TGCAGTCCTTTCCCGGGGGGGAGGTACGAGCAGTACTTC.